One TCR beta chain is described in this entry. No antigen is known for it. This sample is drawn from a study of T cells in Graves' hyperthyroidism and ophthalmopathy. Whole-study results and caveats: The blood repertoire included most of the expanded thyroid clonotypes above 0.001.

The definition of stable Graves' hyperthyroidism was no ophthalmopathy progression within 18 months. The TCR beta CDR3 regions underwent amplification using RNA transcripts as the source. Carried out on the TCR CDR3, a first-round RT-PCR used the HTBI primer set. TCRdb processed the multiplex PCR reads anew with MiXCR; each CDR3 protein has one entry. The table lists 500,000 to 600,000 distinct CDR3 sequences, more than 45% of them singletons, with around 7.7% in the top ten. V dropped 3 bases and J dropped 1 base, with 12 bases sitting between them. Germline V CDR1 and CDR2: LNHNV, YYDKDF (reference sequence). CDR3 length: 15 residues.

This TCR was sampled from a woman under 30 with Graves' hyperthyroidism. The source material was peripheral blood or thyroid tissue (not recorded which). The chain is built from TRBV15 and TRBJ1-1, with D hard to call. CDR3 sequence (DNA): TGTGCCACCAGCAGTCTAGCGGGAGGGAACACTGAAGCTTTCTTT. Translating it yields CATSSLAGGNTEAFF.